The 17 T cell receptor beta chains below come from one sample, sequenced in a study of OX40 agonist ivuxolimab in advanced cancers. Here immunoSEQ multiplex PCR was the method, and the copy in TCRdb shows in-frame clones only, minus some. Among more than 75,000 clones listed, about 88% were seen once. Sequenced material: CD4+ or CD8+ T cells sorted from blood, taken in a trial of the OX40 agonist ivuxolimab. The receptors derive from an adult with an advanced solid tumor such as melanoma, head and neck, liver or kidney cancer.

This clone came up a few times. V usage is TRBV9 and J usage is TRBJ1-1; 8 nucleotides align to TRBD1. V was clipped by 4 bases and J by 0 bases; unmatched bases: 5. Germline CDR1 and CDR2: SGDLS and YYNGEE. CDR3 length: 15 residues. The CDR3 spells CASSTRTGLNTEAFF. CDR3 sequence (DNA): TGTGCCAGCAGCACCCGGACAGGGCTGAACACTGAAGCTTTCTTT.

CDR3 protein: CASSLRPGVNTEAFF. Written as DNA, the CDR3 is TGTGCCAGCAGCCTCAGGCCGGGGGTGAACACTGAAGCTTTCTTT. This chain links TRBV4-2 with TRBJ1-1, with D perhaps matching TRBD1 (5 bases). V gave up 4 bases and J gave up 0 bases, with 12 bases separating them. The CDR3 runs to 15 residues. Germline V gene sequence: CDR1 LGHNA, CDR2 YNFKEQ.

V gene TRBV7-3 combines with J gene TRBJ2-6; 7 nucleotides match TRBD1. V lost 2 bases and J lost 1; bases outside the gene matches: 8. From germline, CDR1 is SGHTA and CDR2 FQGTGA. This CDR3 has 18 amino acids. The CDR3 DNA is TGTGCCAGCAGCTTAGTAGGGACAGCCCTTTCTGGGGCCAACGTCCTGACTTTC. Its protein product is CASSLVGTALSGANVLTF.

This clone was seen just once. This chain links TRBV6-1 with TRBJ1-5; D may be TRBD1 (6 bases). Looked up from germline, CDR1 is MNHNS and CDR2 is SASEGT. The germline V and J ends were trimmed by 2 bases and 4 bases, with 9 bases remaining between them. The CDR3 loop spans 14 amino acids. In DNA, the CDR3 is TGTGCCAGCAGTGAACAAACAGGGAATCAGCCCCAGCATTTT. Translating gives CASSEQTGNQPQHF.

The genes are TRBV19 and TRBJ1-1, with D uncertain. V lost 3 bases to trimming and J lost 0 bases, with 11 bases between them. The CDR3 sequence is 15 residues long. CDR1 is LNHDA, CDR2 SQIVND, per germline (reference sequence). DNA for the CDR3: TGTGCCAGTAGTATTTCGCACAGCATGAACACTGAAGCTTTCTTT. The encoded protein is CASSISHSMNTEAFF.

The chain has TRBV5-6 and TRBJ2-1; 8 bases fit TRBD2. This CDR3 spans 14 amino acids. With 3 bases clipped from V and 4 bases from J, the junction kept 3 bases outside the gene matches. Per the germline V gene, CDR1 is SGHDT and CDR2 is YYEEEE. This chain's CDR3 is CASSWGLEYNEQFF. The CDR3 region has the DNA TGTGCCAGCAGCTGGGGACTAGAATACAATGAGCAGTTCTTC. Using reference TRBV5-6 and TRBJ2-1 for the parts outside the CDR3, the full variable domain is DAGVTQSPTHLIKTRGQQVTLRCSPKSGHDTVSWYQQALGQGPQFIFQYYEEEERQRGNFPDRFSGHQFPNYSSELNVNALLLGDSALYLCASSWGLEYNEQFFGPGTRLTVL.

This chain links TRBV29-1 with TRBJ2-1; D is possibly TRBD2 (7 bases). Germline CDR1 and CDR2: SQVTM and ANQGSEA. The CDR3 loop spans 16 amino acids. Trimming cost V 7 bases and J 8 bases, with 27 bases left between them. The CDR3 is CSGSPRGAGKGDEQFF. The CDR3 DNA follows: TGCAGCGGGTCCCCCCGGGGGGCGGGTAAGGGCGATGAGCAGTTCTTC.

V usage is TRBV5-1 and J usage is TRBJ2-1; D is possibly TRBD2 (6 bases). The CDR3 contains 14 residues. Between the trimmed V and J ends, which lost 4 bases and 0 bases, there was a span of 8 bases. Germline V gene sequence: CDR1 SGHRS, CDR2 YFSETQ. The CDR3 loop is CASSPGSSYNEQFF. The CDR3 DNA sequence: TGCGCCAGCAGCCCCGGGAGCTCCTACAATGAGCAGTTCTTC.

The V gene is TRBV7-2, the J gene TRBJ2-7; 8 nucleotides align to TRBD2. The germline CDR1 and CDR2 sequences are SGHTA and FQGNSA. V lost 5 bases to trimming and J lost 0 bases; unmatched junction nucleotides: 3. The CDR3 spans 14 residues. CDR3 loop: CASSRSGSSYEQYV. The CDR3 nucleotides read TGTGCCAGCAGCCGAAGCGGGAGCTCCTACGAGCAGTACGTC.

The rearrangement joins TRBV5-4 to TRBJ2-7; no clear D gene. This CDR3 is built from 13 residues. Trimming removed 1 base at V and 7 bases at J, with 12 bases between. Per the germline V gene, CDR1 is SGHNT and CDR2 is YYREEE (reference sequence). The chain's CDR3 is CASSLWIRSEQYV. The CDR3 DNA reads TGTGCCAGCAGCTTGTGGATTCGTTCTGAGCAGTACGTC.

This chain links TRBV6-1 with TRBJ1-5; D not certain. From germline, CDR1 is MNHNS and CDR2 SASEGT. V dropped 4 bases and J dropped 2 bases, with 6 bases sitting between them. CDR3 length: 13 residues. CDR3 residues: CASSVDRNQPQHF. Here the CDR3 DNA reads TGTGCCAGCAGTGTAGACCGCAATCAGCCCCAGCATTTT.

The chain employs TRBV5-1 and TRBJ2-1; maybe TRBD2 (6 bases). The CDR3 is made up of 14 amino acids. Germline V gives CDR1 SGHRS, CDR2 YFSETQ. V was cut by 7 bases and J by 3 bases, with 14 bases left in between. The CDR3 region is CASGLGGGYNEQFF. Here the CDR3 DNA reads TGCGCCAGCGGCCTGGGGGGAGGCTACAATGAGCAGTTCTTC. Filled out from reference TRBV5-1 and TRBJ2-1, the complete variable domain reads KAGVTQTPRYLIKTRGQQVTLSCSPISGHRSVSWYQQTPGQGLQFLFEYFSETQRNKGNFPGRFSGRQFSNSRSEMNVSTLELGDSALYLCASGLGGGYNEQFFGPGTRLTVL.

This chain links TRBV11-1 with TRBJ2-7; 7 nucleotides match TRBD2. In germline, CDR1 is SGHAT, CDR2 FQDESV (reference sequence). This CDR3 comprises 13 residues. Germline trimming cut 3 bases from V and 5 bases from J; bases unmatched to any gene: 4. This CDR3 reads CASSFGLVDEQYF. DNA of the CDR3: TGTGCCAGCAGCTTCGGACTAGTCGACGAGCAGTACTTC.

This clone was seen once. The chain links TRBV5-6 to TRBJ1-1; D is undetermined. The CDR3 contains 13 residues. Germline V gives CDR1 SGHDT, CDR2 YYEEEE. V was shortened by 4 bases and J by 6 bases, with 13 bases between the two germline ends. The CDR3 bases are TGTGCCAGCAGCCCACAAGGGATCTCTGAAGCTTTCTTT. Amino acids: CASSPQGISEAFF. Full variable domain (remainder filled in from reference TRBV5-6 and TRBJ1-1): DAGVTQSPTHLIKTRGQQVTLRCSPKSGHDTVSWYQQALGQGPQFIFQYYEEEERQRGNFPDRFSGHQFPNYSSELNVNALLLGDSALYLCASSPQGISEAFFGQGTRLTVV.

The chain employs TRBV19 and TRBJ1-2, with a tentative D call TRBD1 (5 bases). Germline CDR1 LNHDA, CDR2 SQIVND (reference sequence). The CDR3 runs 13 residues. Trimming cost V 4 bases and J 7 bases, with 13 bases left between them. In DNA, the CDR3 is TGTGCCAGTAGTACCGGGACCGGCGGTGGCTACACCTTC. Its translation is CASSTGTGGGYTF.

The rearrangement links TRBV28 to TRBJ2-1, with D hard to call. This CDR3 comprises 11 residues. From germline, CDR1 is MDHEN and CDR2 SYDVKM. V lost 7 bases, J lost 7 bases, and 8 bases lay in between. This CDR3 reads CASTLRNEQFF. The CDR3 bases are TGTGCCAGCACCCTTAGGAATGAGCAGTTCTTC.

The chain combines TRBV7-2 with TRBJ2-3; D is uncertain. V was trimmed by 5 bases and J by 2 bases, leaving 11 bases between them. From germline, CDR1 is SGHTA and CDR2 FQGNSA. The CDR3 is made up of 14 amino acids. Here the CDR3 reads CASSGPYNTDTQYF. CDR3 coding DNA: TGTGCCAGCAGCGGACCCTATAACACAGATACGCAGTATTTT.